Listed below are T cell receptor beta chains from one sample, sequenced in a study of molecular identifiers for immune sequencing clone quantification. TCRdb recomputed calls from the PCR reads with MiXCR, one row per CDR3 protein. Of under 650,000 distinct CDR3 sequences listed, about 20% are singletons. Sequencing was performed on naive CD8+ T cells from blood, with Jurkat cell RNA spiked in. The receptors originated from a human donor in good health. Some libraries in this study had Jurkat cell RNA spiked in. The CDR3 runs from the conserved cysteine through the conserved F or W. A D gene is named only where the DNA matches it firmly. Rows give clone size only sometimes, using once, few, many, or a class for an expanded clone.

J: TRBJ1-5; size: -; V: TRBV2; D: TRBD1; CDR3: CASSVGTGNQPQHF; DNA: TGTGCCAGCAGCGTTGGGACAGGGAATCAGCCCCAGCATTTT
J: TRBJ2-7; size: many; V: TRBV6-5; D: -; CDR3: CASSYTSTGLPYEQYF; DNA: TGTGCCAGCAGTTACACCTCTACAGGGCTGCCCTACGAGCAGTACTTC
J: TRBJ2-3; size: many; V: TRBV5-1; D: TRBD2; CDR3: CASSWEPGLAGITDTQYF; DNA: TGCGCCAGCAGCTGGGAACCGGGACTAGCGGGAATCACAGATACGCAGTATTTT
J: TRBJ1-3; size: -; V: TRBV12-3/TRBV12-4; D: -; CDR3: CASSDRSSGNTTYF; DNA: TGTGCCAGCAGCGACAGGAGCTCTGGAAACACCACATATTTT
J: TRBJ1-1; size: few; V: TRBV4-3; D: -; CDR3: CASSQDEGIQGFTEAFF; DNA: TGCGCCAGCAGCCAAGATGAGGGTATCCAAGGATTCACTGAAGCTTTCTTT
J: TRBJ2-3; size: few; V: TRBV9; D: TRBD2; CDR3: CASSVDGLAGATDTQYF; DNA: TGTGCCAGCAGCGTAGACGGACTAGCGGGAGCCACAGATACGCAGTATTTT
J: TRBJ2-7; size: many; V: TRBV13; D: -; CDR3: CASSQKGGFEQYF; DNA: TGTGCCAGCAGCCAAAAGGGGGGGTTCGAGCAGTACTTC
J: TRBJ2-1; size: few; V: TRBV4-3; D: -; CDR3: CASSQDRGIDEQFF; DNA: TGCGCCAGCAGCCAAGATCGAGGTATCGATGAGCAGTTCTTC
J: TRBJ2-5; size: few; V: TRBV19; D: -; CDR3: CASSTNWGEETQYF; DNA: TGTGCCAGTAGTACCAACTGGGGTGAAGAGACCCAGTACTTC
J: TRBJ2-1; size: many; V: TRBV30; D: TRBD1; CDR3: CAWSVLVRGTPYNEQFF; DNA: TGTGCCTGGAGTGTACTTGTCAGGGGGACCCCCTACAATGAGCAGTTCTTC
J: TRBJ2-1; size: -; V: TRBV28; D: -; CDR3: CASSPPIQTGLIDEQFF; DNA: TGTGCCAGCAGTCCCCCCATCCAAACAGGGCTTATAGATGAGCAGTTCTTC
J: TRBJ2-3; size: many; V: TRBV4-3; D: -; CDR3: CASSQDTGGLAGTDTQYF; DNA: TGCGCCAGCAGCCAAGATACGGGGGGCCTAGCGGGCACAGATACGCAGTATTTT
J: TRBJ2-7; size: many; V: TRBV19; D: TRBD1; CDR3: CASSIVGQGSYEQYF; DNA: TGTGCCAGTAGTATAGTCGGACAGGGGAGCTACGAGCAGTACTTC
J: TRBJ2-1; size: -; V: TRBV7-9; D: -; CDR3: CASRSPGEGAGGEQFF; DNA: TGTGCCAGCAGATCTCCGGGGGAGGGGGCAGGGGGTGAGCAGTTCTTC
J: TRBJ2-2; size: many; V: TRBV28; D: TRBD1; CDR3: CASSLLGTGGLSGTGELFF; DNA: TGTGCCAGCAGTTTATTGGGGACAGGGGGTCTCAGTGGCACCGGGGAGCTGTTTTTT
J: TRBJ2-7; size: many; V: TRBV4-3; D: -; CDR3: CASSQGSRTSSSYEQYF; DNA: TGCGCCAGCAGCCAAGGATCCCGGACAAGCAGCTCCTACGAGCAGTACTTC
J: TRBJ2-7; size: -; V: TRBV6-6; D: -; CDR3: CATGRAETPERYF; DNA: TGTGCCACGGGCCGGGCTGAAACTCCCGAGCGGTACTTC
J: TRBJ2-6; size: few; V: TRBV12-3/TRBV12-4; D: TRBD1; CDR3: CASSGQGVNGANVLTF; DNA: TGTGCCAGCAGCGGACAGGGGGTGAATGGGGCCAACGTCCTGACTTTC
J: TRBJ2-7; size: many; V: TRBV20-1; D: TRBD2; CDR3: CSARGSGRAYEQYF; DNA: TGCAGTGCTAGAGGGTCTGGGAGGGCCTACGAGCAGTACTTC
J: TRBJ2-3; size: many; V: TRBV21-1; D: -; CDR3: CASSKIEREGRGTDTQYF; DNA: TGTGCCAGCAGCAAAATAGAGCGGGAGGGCCGCGGCACAGATACGCAGTATTTT
J: TRBJ2-6; size: many; V: TRBV24-1; D: TRBD1; CDR3: CATRDREYPSSGANVLTF; DNA: TGTGCCACCAGGGACAGGGAGTACCCTAGCTCTGGGGCCAACGTCCTGACTTTC
J: TRBJ2-7; size: many; V: TRBV12-3/TRBV12-4; D: -; CDR3: CASSVPGTYEQYF; DNA: TGTGCCAGCAGTGTACCAGGCACCTACGAGCAGTACTTC
J: TRBJ2-2; size: many; V: TRBV7-9; D: -; CDR3: CASSPPPGSGGELFF; DNA: TGTGCCAGCAGCCCCCCCCCTGGATCGGGCGGGGAGCTGTTTTTT
J: TRBJ2-3; size: -; V: TRBV30; D: TRBD2; CDR3: CAWSAIPSGRTDTQYF; DNA: TGTGCCTGGAGTGCAATCCCTAGCGGGAGGACAGATACGCAGTATTTT
J: TRBJ2-1; size: many; V: TRBV29-1; D: TRBD2; CDR3: CSEKTSGNTVQFF; DNA: TGCAGCGAGAAGACTAGCGGGAACACTGTGCAGTTCTTC
J: TRBJ2-5; size: few; V: TRBV13; D: TRBD2; CDR3: CASSRTSVGRETQYF; DNA: TGTGCCAGCAGCCGGACTAGCGTTGGTAGGGAGACCCAGTACTTC
J: TRBJ2-1; size: many; V: TRBV9; D: -; CDR3: CASSVEGNYNEQFF; DNA: TGTGCCAGCAGCGTAGAGGGCAACTACAATGAGCAGTTCTTC
J: TRBJ2-7; size: few; V: TRBV4-1; D: -; CDR3: CASSQDETSPYEQYF; DNA: TGCGCCAGCAGCCAAGATGAGACGAGCCCCTACGAGCAGTACTTC
J: TRBJ2-3; size: -; V: TRBV19; D: -; CDR3: CASSILGAQGDTQYF; DNA: TGTGCCAGTAGTATTTTAGGGGCACAAGGAGATACGCAGTATTTT